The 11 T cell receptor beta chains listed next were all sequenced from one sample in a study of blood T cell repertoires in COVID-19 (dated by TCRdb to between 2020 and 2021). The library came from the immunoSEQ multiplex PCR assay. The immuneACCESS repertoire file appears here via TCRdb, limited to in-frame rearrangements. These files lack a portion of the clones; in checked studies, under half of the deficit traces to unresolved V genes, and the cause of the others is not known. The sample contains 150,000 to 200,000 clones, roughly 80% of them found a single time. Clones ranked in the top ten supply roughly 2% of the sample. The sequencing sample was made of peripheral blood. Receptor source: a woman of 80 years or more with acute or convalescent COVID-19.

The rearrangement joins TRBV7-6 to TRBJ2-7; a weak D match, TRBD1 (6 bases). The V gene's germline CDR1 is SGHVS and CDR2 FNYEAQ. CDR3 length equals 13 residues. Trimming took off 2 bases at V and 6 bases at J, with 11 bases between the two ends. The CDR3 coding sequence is TGTGCCAGCAGCTTAAAACAGGGCGCCGAGCAGTACTTC. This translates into CASSLKQGAEQYF.

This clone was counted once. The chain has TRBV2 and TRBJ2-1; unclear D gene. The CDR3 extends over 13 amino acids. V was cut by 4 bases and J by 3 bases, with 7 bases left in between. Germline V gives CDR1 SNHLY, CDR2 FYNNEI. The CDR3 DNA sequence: TGTGCCAGCAGTGTGGGCAGCTACAATGAGCAGTTCTTC. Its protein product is CASSVGSYNEQFF.

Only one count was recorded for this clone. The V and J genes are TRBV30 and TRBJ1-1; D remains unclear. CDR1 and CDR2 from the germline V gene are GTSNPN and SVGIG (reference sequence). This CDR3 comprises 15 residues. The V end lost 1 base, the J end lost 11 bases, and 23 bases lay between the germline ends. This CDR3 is CAWSATSGLIMVAFF. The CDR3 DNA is TGTGCCTGGAGTGCGACCTCAGGACTTATCATGGTCGCTTTCTTT. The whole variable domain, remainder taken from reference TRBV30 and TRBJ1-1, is SQTIHQWPATLVQPVGSPLSLECTVEGTSNPNLYWYRQAAGRGLQLLFYSVGIGQISSEVPQNLSASRPQDRQFILSSKKLLLSDSGFYLCAWSATSGLIMVAFFGQGTRLTVV.

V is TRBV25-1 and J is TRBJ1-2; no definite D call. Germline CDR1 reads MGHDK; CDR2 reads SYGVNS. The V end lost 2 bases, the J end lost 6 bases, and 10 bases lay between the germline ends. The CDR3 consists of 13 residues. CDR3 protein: CASSEIQTNGYTF. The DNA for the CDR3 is TGTGCCAGCAGTGAAATCCAGACAAATGGCTACACCTTC.

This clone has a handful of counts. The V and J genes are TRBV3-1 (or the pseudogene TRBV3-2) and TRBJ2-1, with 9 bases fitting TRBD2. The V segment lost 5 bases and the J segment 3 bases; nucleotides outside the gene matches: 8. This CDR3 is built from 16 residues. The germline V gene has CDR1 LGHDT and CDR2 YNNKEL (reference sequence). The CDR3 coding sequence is TGTGCCAGCAGCGCCCGACTAGCGGCGGTCTACAATGAGCAGTTCTTC. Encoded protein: CASSARLAAVYNEQFF.

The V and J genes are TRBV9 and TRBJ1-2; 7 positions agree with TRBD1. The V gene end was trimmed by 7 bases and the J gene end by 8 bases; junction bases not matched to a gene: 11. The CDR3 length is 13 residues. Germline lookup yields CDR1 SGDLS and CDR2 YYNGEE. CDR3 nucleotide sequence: TGTGCCAGCTCACAATCTAGGGGGCTAGGCTACACCTTC. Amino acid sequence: CASSQSRGLGYTF.

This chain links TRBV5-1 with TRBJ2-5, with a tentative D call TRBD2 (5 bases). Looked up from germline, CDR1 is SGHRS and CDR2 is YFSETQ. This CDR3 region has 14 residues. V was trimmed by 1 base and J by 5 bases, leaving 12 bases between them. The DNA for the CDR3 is TGCGCCAGCAGCTTGTCAACTAGGCGGGAGACCCAGTACTTC. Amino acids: CASSLSTRRETQYF.

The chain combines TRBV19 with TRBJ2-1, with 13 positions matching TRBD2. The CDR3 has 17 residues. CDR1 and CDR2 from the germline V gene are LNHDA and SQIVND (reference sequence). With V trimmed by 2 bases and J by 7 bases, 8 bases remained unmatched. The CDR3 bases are TGTGCCAGTAGTATACCCCCACTAGCGGGAGGGCCAAATGAGCAGTTCTTC. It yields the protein CASSIPPLAGGPNEQFF. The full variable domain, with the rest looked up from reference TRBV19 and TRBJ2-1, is DGGITQSPKYLFRKEGQNVTLSCEQNLNHDAMYWYRQDPGQGLRLIYYSQIVNDFQKGDIAEGYSVSREKKESFPLTVTSAQKNPTAFYLCASSIPPLAGGPNEQFFGPGTRLTVL.

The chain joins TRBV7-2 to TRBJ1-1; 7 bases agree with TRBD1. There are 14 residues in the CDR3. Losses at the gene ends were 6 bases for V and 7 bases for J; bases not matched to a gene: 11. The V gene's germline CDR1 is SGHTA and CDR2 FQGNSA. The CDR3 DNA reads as TGTGCCAGCAGGCCGATGACAGGGACGGGTGAAGCTTTCTTT. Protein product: CASRPMTGTGEAFF.

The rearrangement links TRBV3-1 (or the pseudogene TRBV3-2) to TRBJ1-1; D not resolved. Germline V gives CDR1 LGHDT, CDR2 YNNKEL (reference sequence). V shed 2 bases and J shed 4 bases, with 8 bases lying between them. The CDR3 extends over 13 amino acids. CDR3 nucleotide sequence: TGTGCCAGCAGCCAATACGGTGGCACTGAAGCTTTCTTT. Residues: CASSQYGGTEAFF.

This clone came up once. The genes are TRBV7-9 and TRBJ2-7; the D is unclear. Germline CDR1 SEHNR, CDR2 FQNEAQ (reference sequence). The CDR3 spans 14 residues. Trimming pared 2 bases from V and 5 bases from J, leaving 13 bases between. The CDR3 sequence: CASSLFPMGNEQYF. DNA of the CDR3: TGTGCCAGCAGCTTATTCCCCATGGGCAACGAGCAGTACTTC.